These 28 T cell receptor beta chains were all obtained from the same sample, sequenced in a study of shared T cell receptors in the human thymus. Assay: immunoSEQ multiplex PCR; the TCRdb copy retains only in-frame clones and omits some. Of hundreds of thousands of clones detected, more than 85% appear once; the ten largest clones hold roughly 0.021%. The sequencing sample was made of thymocytes. These TCRs come from a human donor.

The V and J genes are TRBV28 and TRBJ2-2, with 8 bases that match TRBD1. The CDR3 length is 15 residues. Germline V gene sequence: CDR1 MDHEN, CDR2 SYDVKM. V shed 6 bases and J 1 base; nucleotides not matched to a gene: 4. The CDR3 loop is CASRSGQVNTGELFF. In nucleotides, the CDR3 is TGTGCCAGCAGGTCGGGACAGGTGAACACCGGGGAGCTGTTTTTT.

This clone has a handful of counts. The chain has TRBV4-1 and TRBJ1-2; no clear D gene. Germline V gene sequence: CDR1 MGHRA, CDR2 YSYEKL. The V gene lost 0 bases and the J gene lost 1 base, with 12 bases spanning the gap. The CDR3 has 16 amino acids. Here the CDR3 reads CASSQDWAGSNYGYTF. The CDR3, as DNA: TGCGCCAGCAGCCAAGATTGGGCGGGGAGTAACTATGGCTACACCTTC.

The chain couples TRBV5-4 to TRBJ2-2, with D tentatively TRBD2 (6 bases). With 4 bases removed from V and 0 bases from J, the gap between germline ends came to 13 bases. CDR3 length: 16 residues. Germline V lookup: CDR1 SGHNT, CDR2 YYREEE (reference sequence). The CDR3 DNA reads as TGTGCCAGCAGCCCGTCGGGGGTGACGAACACCGGGGAGCTGTTTTTT. Encoded protein: CASSPSGVTNTGELFF.

This clone was found a few times. The chain recombines TRBV27 with TRBJ2-6; D is perhaps TRBD1 (5 bases). The germline gives CDR1 MNHEY, CDR2 SMNVEV (reference sequence). CDR3 length equals 14 residues. Trimming removed 7 bases from V and 2 bases from J, with 9 bases in between. As DNA, the CDR3 is TGTGCCAGCACAGACAGCACTGGGGCCAACGTCCTGACTTTC. It encodes CASTDSTGANVLTF.

The chain joins TRBV30 to TRBJ2-2; possibly TRBD2 for D (5 bases). Germline V lookup: CDR1 GTSNPN, CDR2 SVGIG (reference sequence). V lost 2 bases, J lost 5 bases, and 6 bases lay in between. The CDR3 contains 12 residues. The CDR3 spells CAWSRGTGELFF. In DNA, the CDR3 is TGTGCCTGGAGTAGAGGGACCGGGGAGCTGTTTTTT.

The rearrangement links TRBV28 to TRBJ2-1, with D perhaps matching TRBD1 or TRBD2 (5 bases each). The V and J ends lost 5 bases and 4 bases respectively, with 15 bases between them. Germline V gene sequence: CDR1 MDHEN, CDR2 SYDVKM. There are 15 residues in the CDR3. The CDR3 is CASSVRRGVYNEQFF. The CDR3 bases are TGTGCCAGCAGTGTCCGGAGAGGGGTGTACAATGAGCAGTTCTTC.

The chain has TRBV28 and TRBJ2-3; D gene unclear. The CDR3 length is 11 residues. Trimming shortened V by 8 bases and J by 10 bases, and 13 bases separated the two germline ends. Germline-derived CDR1 and CDR2 are MDHEN and SYDVKM. This CDR3 is CASQFRAAQYF. The CDR3 DNA follows: TGTGCCAGCCAGTTTAGGGCGGCGCAGTATTTT.

The CDR3 coding sequence is TGTGCCAGCAGCTACCCCGGGACAGGGGTTACCTACGAGCAGTACTTC. The encoded protein is CASSYPGTGVTYEQYF. The chain employs TRBV11-2 and TRBJ2-7; TRBD1 matches 10 bases. CDR3 length: 16 amino acids. CDR1 and CDR2 from the germline V gene are SGHAT and FQNNGV. V lost 4 bases and J lost 2; bases outside the gene matches: 8.

The rearrangement uses TRBV27 and TRBJ2-1; D perhaps matches TRBD1 (6 bases). Germline lookup yields CDR1 MNHEY and CDR2 SMNVEV (reference sequence). V was cut by 6 bases and J by 4 bases, with 16 bases left in between. The CDR3 extends over 15 amino acids. CDR3 sequence: CASRRRDRMYNEQFF. The CDR3 coding sequence is TGTGCCAGCAGGCGACGCGACAGGATGTACAATGAGCAGTTCTTC.

CDR3 bases: TGTGCCAGCAGCCCTTTTGGGGGCACTGAAGCTTTCTTT. Amino acids: CASSPFGGTEAFF. This chain uses TRBV9 with TRBJ1-1; possible D gene TRBD1, 5 bases. V lost 4 bases to trimming and J lost 4 bases, with 11 bases between them. Germline values: CDR1 SGDLS, CDR2 YYNGEE. The CDR3 totals 13 residues.

The sample holds a few counts of this clone. The rearrangement links TRBV27 to TRBJ2-7, with 10 bases that match TRBD2. The CDR3 covers 17 residues. J was trimmed by 5 bases and V by 1 base; bases with no gene match: 11. Germline V gene sequence: CDR1 MNHEY, CDR2 SMNVEV (reference sequence). Here the CDR3 reads CASSLYKSSGRSDEQYF. The CDR3 DNA reads TGTGCCAGCAGTTTATACAAATCTAGCGGGAGATCGGACGAGCAGTACTTC.

The chain uses TRBV28 and TRBJ1-2; TRBD1 matches 7 bases. This CDR3 is 17 amino acids long. Germline V gene lookup returns CDR1 MDHEN and CDR2 SYDVKM. With 4 bases clipped from V and 0 bases from J, the junction kept 11 bases outside the gene matches. DNA for the CDR3: TGTGCCAGCAGTTCCCGGTCAGGGGGGAGGCCTAACTATGGCTACACCTTC. Amino acids: CASSSRSGGRPNYGYTF.

The V gene is TRBV15, the J gene TRBJ1-2, with 10 nucleotides matching TRBD1. There are 15 residues in the CDR3. V dropped 6 bases and J dropped 8; count of bases not matched to a gene: 12. Germline values: CDR1 LNHNV, CDR2 YYDKDF (reference sequence). CDR3 DNA: TGTGCCACCAGACCCACCGGACAGGGGGGATGGGGCTACACCTTC. Its translation: CATRPTGQGGWGYTF.

The CDR3 nucleotides read TGTGCCTGGAGTACAGGGGGTAATCAGCCCCAGCATTTT. Its translation is CAWSTGGNQPQHF. This rearrangement joins TRBV30 to TRBJ1-5, with 8 bases aligning to TRBD1. V lost 2 bases to trimming and J lost 4 bases; unmatched junction nucleotides: 1. The CDR3 runs to 13 residues. Germline-derived CDR1 and CDR2 are GTSNPN and SVGIG (reference sequence).

The chain combines TRBV7-8 with TRBJ1-5, with D perhaps TRBD1 (6 bases). V lost 6 bases to trimming and J lost 0 bases, with 21 bases between them. This CDR3 is built from 18 residues. Germline V CDR1 and CDR2: SGHVS, FQNEAQ. This CDR3 is CASSQKPDRNYSNQPQHF. In nucleotides, the CDR3 is TGTGCCAGCAGTCAGAAACCCGACAGGAACTATAGCAATCAGCCCCAGCATTTT.

J is TRBJ2-4 and V is TRBV28; D may be TRBD1 or TRBD2 (6 bases each). V shed 3 bases and J shed 1 base, with 22 bases lying between them. This CDR3 contains 19 residues. CDR1 and CDR2 from the germline V gene are MDHEN and SYDVKM. This CDR3 reads CASSLRFYREALAKNIQYF. As DNA, the CDR3 is TGTGCCAGCAGTTTGCGATTCTACAGGGAGGCGTTGGCCAAAAACATTCAGTACTTC.

This rearrangement joins TRBV30 to TRBJ2-3; TRBD2 agrees at 7 bases. Trimming cost V 4 bases and J 1 base; bases outside gene matches: 8. This CDR3 contains 15 residues. Germline V gene lookup returns CDR1 GTSNPN and CDR2 SVGIG (reference sequence). CDR3 protein: CAWISGRYGTDTQYF. The DNA of the CDR3 is TGTGCCTGGATCTCCGGGAGGTACGGCACAGATACGCAGTATTTT.

This chain connects TRBV20-1 to TRBJ2-7, with D hard to call. Germline V lookup: CDR1 DFQATT, CDR2 SNEGSKA (reference sequence). V was trimmed by 7 bases and J by 4 bases, leaving 5 bases between them. The CDR3 loop spans 9 amino acids. This CDR3 is CSGGYEQYF. CDR3 in DNA: TGCAGTGGGGGTTACGAGCAGTACTTC.

This clone is a singleton in its sample. V and J are TRBV11-1 and TRBJ2-7, with 8 positions matching TRBD1. The V gene's germline CDR1 is SGHAT and CDR2 FQDESV (reference sequence). V trimming: 4 bases; J trimming: 0 bases; junction bases outside the gene matches: 8. The CDR3 is made up of 16 amino acids. The DNA for the CDR3 is TGTGCCAGCAGCTACTCCAGGGACAGGCGCTCCTACGAGCAGTACTTC. It translates to CASSYSRDRRSYEQYF.

This clone was seen just once. This chain uses TRBV29-1 with TRBJ2-7; TRBD1 or TRBD2 may be the D gene (6 bases each). The CDR3 runs to 15 residues. V lost 5 bases and J 0 bases, leaving 17 bases between the germline ends. The germline V gene encodes CDR1 SQVTM and CDR2 ANQGSEA. The CDR3 region has the DNA TGCAGCGTTCCCATCTATGGGGGGCGCTCCTACGAGCAGTACTTC. Translated, it gives CSVPIYGGRSYEQYF.

The chain combines TRBV2 with TRBJ2-3; D is unresolved. Germline V gene lookup returns CDR1 SNHLY and CDR2 FYNNEI. CDR3 length: 15 amino acids. V lost 2 bases and J 3 bases, leaving 12 bases between the germline ends. The CDR3 DNA is TGTGCCAGCAGTGAATGTGGAATCGGAACAGATACGCAGTATTTT. It yields the protein CASSECGIGTDTQYF.

The chain recombines TRBV4-2 with TRBJ2-5; D unclear. CDR1 and CDR2 from the germline V gene are LGHNA and YNFKEQ. V lost 3 bases to trimming and J lost 2 bases, with 7 bases between them. There are 13 residues in the CDR3. CDR3 residues: CASSHGRQETQYF. The CDR3 nucleotides are TGTGCCAGCAGCCACGGCCGTCAAGAGACCCAGTACTTC.

The J gene is TRBJ2-7, the V gene TRBV29-1; 11 positions agree with TRBD2. Germline CDR1 is SQVTM and CDR2 is ANQGSEA. Losses at the gene ends were 2 bases for V and 4 bases for J; bases not matched to a gene: 7. CDR3 length: 15 amino acids. The CDR3 here is CSVELLAGEAYEQYF. Here the CDR3 DNA reads TGCAGCGTTGAATTACTAGCGGGAGAGGCTTACGAGCAGTACTTC.

This chain links TRBV18 with TRBJ2-7; TRBD1 agrees at 9 bases. The germline gives CDR1 KGHSH, CDR2 LQKENI. This CDR3 comprises 16 residues. After removal of 6 bases from V and 0 bases from J, the junction contained 9 bases not matched to a gene. The CDR3 sequence: CASSSAQGAASYEQYF. CDR3 nucleotides: TGTGCCAGCTCCTCGGCACAGGGGGCCGCCTCCTACGAGCAGTACTTC.

The V and J genes are TRBV29-1 and TRBJ2-7; 8 nucleotides match TRBD1. Per germline, CDR1 SQVTM and CDR2 ANQGSEA. The CDR3 length is 14 residues. The trim removed 4 bases at V and 3 bases at J, leaving 8 bases unmatched. This CDR3 reads CSVGSGQGYYEQYF. The CDR3 nucleotides read TGCAGCGTTGGATCTGGACAGGGCTACTACGAGCAGTACTTC.

CDR3 in DNA: TGTGCCAGCAGCGTAGCTGGCTTGGCGGGAGGAGTCTACAATGAGCAGTTCTTC. Its translation: CASSVAGLAGGVYNEQFF. This chain joins TRBV9 and TRBJ2-1; 8 bases line up with TRBD2. The CDR3 covers 18 residues. With 0 bases clipped from V and 3 bases from J, the junction kept 11 bases outside the gene matches. Per germline, CDR1 SGDLS and CDR2 YYNGEE.

DNA for the CDR3: TGTGCCAGCAGTTACTTCACAGATACGCAGTATTTT. Translated: CASSYFTDTQYF. This chain links TRBV6-6 with TRBJ2-3, with D unresolved. The V gene's germline CDR1 is MNHNY and CDR2 SVGAGI (reference sequence). Between the trimmed V and J ends, which lost 1 base and 2 bases, there was a span of 1 base. The CDR3 loop spans 12 amino acids.

This sequence joins TRBV6-1 and TRBJ1-2; D remains unclear. The CDR3 covers 15 residues. CDR1 and CDR2 from the germline V gene are MNHNS and SASEGT. V was trimmed by 7 bases and J by 3 bases, leaving 18 bases between them. CDR3 region: CASIKRRPGDYGYTF. CDR3 in DNA: TGTGCCAGCATCAAACGCAGGCCCGGGGACTATGGCTACACCTTC.